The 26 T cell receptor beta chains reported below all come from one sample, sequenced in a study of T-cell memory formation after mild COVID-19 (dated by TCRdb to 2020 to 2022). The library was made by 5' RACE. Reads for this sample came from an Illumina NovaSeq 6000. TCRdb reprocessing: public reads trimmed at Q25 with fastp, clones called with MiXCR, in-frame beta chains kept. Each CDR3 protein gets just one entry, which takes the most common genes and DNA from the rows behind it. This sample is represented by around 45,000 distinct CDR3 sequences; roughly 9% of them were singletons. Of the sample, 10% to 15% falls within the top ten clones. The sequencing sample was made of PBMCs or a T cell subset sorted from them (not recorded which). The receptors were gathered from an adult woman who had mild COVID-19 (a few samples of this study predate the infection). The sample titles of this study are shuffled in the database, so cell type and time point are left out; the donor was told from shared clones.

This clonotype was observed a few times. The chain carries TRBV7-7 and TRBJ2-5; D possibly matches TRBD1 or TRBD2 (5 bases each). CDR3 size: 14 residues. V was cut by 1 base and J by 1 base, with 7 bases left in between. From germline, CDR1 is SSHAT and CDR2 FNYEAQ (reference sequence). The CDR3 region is CASSLVGAQETQYF. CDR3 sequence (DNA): TGTGCCAGCAGCTTAGTCGGGGCCCAAGAGACCCAGTACTTC.

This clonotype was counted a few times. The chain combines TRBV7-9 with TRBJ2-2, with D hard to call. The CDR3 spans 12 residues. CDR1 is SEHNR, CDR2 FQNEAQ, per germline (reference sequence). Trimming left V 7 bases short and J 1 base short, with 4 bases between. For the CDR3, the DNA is TGTGCCAGCATGAGGAACACCGGGGAGCTGTTTTTT. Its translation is CASMRNTGELFF.

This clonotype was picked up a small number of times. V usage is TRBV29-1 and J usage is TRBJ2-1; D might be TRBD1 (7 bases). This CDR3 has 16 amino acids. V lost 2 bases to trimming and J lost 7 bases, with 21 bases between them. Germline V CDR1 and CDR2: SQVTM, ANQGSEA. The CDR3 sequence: CSVERIGGGAGNEQFF. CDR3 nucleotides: TGCAGCGTTGAACGAATAGGGGGCGGCGCGGGGAATGAGCAGTTCTTC.

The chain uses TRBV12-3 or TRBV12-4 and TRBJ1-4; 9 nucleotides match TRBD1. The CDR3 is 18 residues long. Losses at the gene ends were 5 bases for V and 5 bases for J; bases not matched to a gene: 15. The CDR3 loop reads CASSLAGQGSWGNEKLFF. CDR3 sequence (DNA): TGTGCCAGCAGTCTCGCGGGACAGGGTTCGTGGGGGAATGAAAAACTGTTTTTT.

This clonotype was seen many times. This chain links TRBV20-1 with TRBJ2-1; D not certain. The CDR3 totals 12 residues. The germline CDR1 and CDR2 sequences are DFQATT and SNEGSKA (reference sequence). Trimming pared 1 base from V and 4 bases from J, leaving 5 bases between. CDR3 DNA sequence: TGCAGTGCTAGAGCCAGGTACAATGAGCAGTTCTTC. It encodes CSARARYNEQFF.

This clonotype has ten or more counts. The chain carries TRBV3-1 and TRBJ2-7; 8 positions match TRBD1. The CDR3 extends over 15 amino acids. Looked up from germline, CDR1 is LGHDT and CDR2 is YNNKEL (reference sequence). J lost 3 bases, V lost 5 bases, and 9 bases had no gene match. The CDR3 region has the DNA TGTGCCAGCAGCGAAGCCGGGACAGGCCTCTACGAGCAGTACTTC. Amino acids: CASSEAGTGLYEQYF.

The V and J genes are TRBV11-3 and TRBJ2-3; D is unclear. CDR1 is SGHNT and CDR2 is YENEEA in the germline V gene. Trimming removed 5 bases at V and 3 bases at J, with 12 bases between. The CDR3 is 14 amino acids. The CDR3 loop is CASSPRAPTDTQYF. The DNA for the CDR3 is TGTGCCAGCAGCCCTCGGGCACCTACAGATACGCAGTATTTT.

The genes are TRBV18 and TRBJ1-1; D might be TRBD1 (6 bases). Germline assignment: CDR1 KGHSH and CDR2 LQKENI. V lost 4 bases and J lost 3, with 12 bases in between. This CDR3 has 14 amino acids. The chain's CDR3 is CASSLSRGDTEAFF. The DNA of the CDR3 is TGTGCCAGCTCACTCTCTAGGGGGGACACTGAAGCTTTCTTT.

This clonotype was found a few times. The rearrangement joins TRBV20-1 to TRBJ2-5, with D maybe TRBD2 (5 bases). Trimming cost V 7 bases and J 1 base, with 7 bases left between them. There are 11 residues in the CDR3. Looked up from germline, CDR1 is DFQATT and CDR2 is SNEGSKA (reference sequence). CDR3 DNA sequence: TGCAGTGGGACTGCCCAAGAGACCCAGTACTTC. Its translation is CSGTAQETQYF.

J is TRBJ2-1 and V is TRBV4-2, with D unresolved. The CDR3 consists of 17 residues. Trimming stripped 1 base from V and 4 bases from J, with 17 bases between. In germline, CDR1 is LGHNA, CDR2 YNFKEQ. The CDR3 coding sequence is TGTGCCAGCAGCCAAGGAGTCCGGGTCAAAGGGTACAATGAGCAGTTCTTC. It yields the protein CASSQGVRVKGYNEQFF.

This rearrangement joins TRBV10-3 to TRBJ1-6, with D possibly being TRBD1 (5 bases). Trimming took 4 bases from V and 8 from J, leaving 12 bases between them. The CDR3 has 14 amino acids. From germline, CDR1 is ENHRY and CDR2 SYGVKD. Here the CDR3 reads CAISGGNYDSPLHF. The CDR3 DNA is TGTGCCATCAGTGGGGGGAACTACGATTCACCCCTCCACTTT.

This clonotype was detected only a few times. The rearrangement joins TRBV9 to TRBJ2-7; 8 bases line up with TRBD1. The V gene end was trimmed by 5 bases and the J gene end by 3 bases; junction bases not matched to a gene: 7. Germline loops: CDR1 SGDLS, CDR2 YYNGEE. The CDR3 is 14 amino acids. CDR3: CASSRQGLVYEQYF. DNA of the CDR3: TGTGCCAGCAGTAGACAGGGGCTAGTCTACGAGCAGTACTTC.

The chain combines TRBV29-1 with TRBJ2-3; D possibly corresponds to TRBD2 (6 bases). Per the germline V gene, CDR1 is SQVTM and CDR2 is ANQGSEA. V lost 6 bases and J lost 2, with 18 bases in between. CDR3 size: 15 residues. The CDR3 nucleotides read TGCAGCGTCCAATTAGTGGGGGGAAACACAGATACGCAGTATTTT. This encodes CSVQLVGGNTDTQYF.

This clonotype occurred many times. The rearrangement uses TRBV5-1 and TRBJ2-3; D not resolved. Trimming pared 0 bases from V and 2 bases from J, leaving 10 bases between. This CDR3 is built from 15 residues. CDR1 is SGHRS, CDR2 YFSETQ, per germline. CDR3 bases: TGCGCCAGCAGCTTGGTTCCGGGTGACACAGATACGCAGTATTTT. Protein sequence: CASSLVPGDTDTQYF. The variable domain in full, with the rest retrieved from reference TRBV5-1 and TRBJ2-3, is KAGVTQTPRYLIKTRGQQVTLSCSPISGHRSVSWYQQTPGQGLQFLFEYFSETQRNKGNFPGRFSGRQFSNSRSEMNVSTLELGDSALYLCASSLVPGDTDTQYFGPGTRLTVL.

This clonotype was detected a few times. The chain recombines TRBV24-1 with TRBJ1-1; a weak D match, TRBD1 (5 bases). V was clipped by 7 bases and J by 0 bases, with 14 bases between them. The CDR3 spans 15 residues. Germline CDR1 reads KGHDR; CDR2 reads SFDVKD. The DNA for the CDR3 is TGTGCCACCAGCGGGGGACCTATAGTGAACACTGAAGCTTTCTTT. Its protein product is CATSGGPIVNTEAFF.

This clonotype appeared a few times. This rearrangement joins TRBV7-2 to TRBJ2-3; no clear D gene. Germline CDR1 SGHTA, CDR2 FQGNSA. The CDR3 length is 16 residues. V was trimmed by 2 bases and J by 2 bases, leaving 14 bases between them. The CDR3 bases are TGTGCCAGCAGCTTAAGGGCCATGAAGTCCACAGATACGCAGTATTTT. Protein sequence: CASSLRAMKSTDTQYF.

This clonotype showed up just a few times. CDR3 in DNA: TGTGCCAGCAGCTTAATGAGGGGAGCAGGTTTCTTT. It is translated as CASSLMRGAGFF. The V call is TRBV7-9, the J call TRBJ1-1, with a tentative D call TRBD1 (5 bases). V lost 2 bases, J lost 13 bases, and 14 bases lay in between. Per germline, CDR1 SEHNR and CDR2 FQNEAQ (reference sequence). CDR3 length: 12 amino acids.

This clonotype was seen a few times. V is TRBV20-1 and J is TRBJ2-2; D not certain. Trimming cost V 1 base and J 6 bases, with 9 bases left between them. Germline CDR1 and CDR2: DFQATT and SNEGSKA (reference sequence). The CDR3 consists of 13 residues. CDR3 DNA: TGCAGTGCTAGAGGGGGTTTGGCCGGGGAGCTGTTTTTT. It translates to CSARGGLAGELFF.

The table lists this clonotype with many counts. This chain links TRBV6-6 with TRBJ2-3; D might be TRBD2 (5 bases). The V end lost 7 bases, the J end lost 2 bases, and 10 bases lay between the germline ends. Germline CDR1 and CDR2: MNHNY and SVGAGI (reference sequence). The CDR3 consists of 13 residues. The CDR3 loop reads CASNMRATDTQYF. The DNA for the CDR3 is TGTGCCAGCAATATGAGGGCCACAGATACGCAGTATTTT.

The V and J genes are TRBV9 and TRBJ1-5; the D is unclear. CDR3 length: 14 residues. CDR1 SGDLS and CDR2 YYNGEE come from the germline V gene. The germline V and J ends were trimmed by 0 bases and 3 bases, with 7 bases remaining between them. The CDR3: CASSVGENNQPQHF. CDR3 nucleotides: TGTGCCAGCAGCGTAGGAGAAAACAATCAGCCCCAGCATTTT.

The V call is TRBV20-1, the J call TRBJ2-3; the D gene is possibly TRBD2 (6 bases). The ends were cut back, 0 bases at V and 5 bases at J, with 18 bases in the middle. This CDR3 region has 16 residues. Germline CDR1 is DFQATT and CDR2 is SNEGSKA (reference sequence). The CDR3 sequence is CSARDQGGANKDTQYF. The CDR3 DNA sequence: TGCAGTGCTAGAGATCAGGGCGGGGCGAACAAAGATACGCAGTATTTT.

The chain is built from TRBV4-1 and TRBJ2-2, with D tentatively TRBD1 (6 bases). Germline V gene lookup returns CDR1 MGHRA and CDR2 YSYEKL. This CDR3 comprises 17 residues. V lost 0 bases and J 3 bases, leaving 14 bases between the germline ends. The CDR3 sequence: CASSQETLDSYTGELFF. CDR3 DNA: TGCGCCAGCAGCCAAGAAACCCTGGACAGTTACACCGGGGAGCTGTTTTTT.

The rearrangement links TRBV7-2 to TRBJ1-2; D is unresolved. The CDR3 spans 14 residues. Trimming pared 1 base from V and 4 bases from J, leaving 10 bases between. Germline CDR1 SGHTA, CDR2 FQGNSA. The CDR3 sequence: CASSLGLQAYGYTF. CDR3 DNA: TGTGCCAGCAGCTTAGGTCTGCAGGCCTATGGCTACACCTTC.

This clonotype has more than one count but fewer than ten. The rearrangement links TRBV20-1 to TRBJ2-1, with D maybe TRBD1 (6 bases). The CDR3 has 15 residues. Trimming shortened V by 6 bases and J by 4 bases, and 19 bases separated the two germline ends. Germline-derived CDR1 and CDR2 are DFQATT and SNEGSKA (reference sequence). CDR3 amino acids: CSAGRLVRGYNEQFF. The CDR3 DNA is TGCAGTGCGGGTAGATTGGTCAGGGGATACAATGAGCAGTTCTTC.

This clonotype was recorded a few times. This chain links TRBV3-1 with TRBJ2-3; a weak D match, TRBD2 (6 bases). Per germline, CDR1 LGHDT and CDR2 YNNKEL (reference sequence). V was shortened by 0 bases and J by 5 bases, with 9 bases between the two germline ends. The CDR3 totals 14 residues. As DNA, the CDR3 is TGTGCCAGCAGCCAAGACCTCGGGAGAGATACGCAGTATTTT. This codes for CASSQDLGRDTQYF.

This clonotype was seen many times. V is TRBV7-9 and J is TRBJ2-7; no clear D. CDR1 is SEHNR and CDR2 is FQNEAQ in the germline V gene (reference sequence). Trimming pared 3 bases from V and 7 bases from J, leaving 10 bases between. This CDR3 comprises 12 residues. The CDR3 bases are TGTGCCAGCAGCTTGGAGCATGGAGAGCAGTACTTC. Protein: CASSLEHGEQYF. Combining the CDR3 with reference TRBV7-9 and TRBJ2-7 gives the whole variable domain DTGVSQNPRHKITKRGQNVTFRCDPISEHNRLYWYRQTLGQGPEFLTYFQNEAQLEKSRLLSDRFSAERPKGSFSTLEIQRTEQGDSAMYLCASSLEHGEQYFGPGTRLTVT.